This TCR beta chain was captured by sequencing in a study of cytomegalovirus exposure and HLA in healthy donors. On the study more broadly: Around 200 million T cells yielded roughly 100 million unique TCR beta sequences, as an earlier analysis found. Points from the study as a whole: An apparent linkage of common viral pathogens to several of the most significant clusters emerged in a later analysis. In a later analysis, TCR beta V- and J-gene trimming showed a link to a missense DCLRE1C variant.

Germline CDR1 reads SGHVS; CDR2 reads FQNEAQ. This CDR3 is 15 amino acids long. V lost 2 bases, J lost 6 bases, and 2 bases stayed unmatched. Primers included in the PCR were 60 Vbeta and 13 Jbeta primers. The method was immunoSEQ multiplex PCR; TCRdb's version includes in-frame clones alone and lacks a portion of them. The profile covers about 160,000 clones, with roughly 80% appearing a single time and approximately 8% taken by the ten largest. As concerns this clone: Its specificity is unknown.

The chain uses TRBV7-8 and TRBJ2-2; 11 bases align to TRBD1. Sequenced material: PBMCs. The receptor comes from a male donor in good health and CMV-seropositive. The CDR3 spells CASSLPGQGAGELFF. The CDR3 region has the DNA TGTGCCAGCAGCTTACCGGGACAGGGGGCCGGGGAGCTGTTTTTT.